These 32 T cell receptor beta chains were sequenced from one sample in a study of T cells in Graves' hyperthyroidism and ophthalmopathy. Regions amplified from RNA transcripts were the TCR beta CDR3 regions. An initial round of RT-PCR targeting the TCR CDR3 relied on the HTBI primer set. MiXCR, applied by TCRdb to the multiplex PCR reads, yields one record per CDR3 protein. Among over 650,000 distinct CDR3 sequences, just under 45% were seen once, and the ten largest hold under 8%. Sequences were obtained from peripheral blood or thyroid tissue (not recorded which). These receptors all stem from an adult man with Graves' disease, either hyperthyroidism or ophthalmopathy (not recorded which).

The chain employs TRBV20-1 and TRBJ1-6, with unresolved D. The CDR3 length is 14 residues. The V gene's germline CDR1 is DFQATT and CDR2 SNEGSKA (reference sequence). With 2 bases removed from V and 2 bases from J, the gap between germline ends came to 7 bases. The CDR3 loop reads CSARLGTYNSPLHF. DNA for the CDR3: TGCAGTGCTAGATTAGGGACCTATAATTCACCCCTCCACTTT.

Regarding this clonotype: A much bigger clone sits one base away, suggesting this may be a read error. The chain links TRBV10-3 to TRBJ1-3; D is perhaps TRBD1 (5 bases). V was trimmed by 3 bases and J by 0 bases, leaving 9 bases between them. The CDR3 is 15 amino acids. CDR1 is ENHRY, CDR2 SYGVKD, per germline. The CDR3: CAISERRGSGNTIYF. The CDR3 DNA reads as TGTGCCATCAGTGAACGTAGGGGCTCTGGAAACACCATATATTTT.

The genes are TRBV29-1 and TRBJ1-6; 7 positions match TRBD1. The CDR3 sequence is 14 residues long. V shed 8 bases and J 10 bases; nucleotides not matched to a gene: 14. Per germline, CDR1 SQVTM and CDR2 ANQGSEA. DNA of the CDR3: TGCAGCTTTACAGGGGAGGTTATGTACTCACCCCTCCACTTT. It is translated as CSFTGEVMYSPLHF.

This clonotype came up many times. Germline and junction disagree at one end, which may indicate a read error. The chain uses TRBV7-7 and TRBJ2-5; 11 bases fit TRBD2. Germline CDR1 and CDR2: SSHAT and FNYEAQ (reference sequence). The CDR3 is 16 residues long. The CDR3 DNA is TGTGCTAGCAGCCGGACTAGCGGGCGCCATCAAGAGACCCAGTACTTC. The encoded protein is CASSRTSGRHQETQYF.

The table lists this clonotype with many counts. The chain joins TRBV5-5 to TRBJ1-1; no reliable D call. The CDR3 consists of 14 residues. Trimming took 2 bases from V and 1 from J, leaving 9 bases between them. Germline CDR1 and CDR2: SGHKS and YYEKEE (reference sequence). CDR3 loop: CASSFDGSNTEAFF. Here the CDR3 DNA reads TGTGCCAGCAGCTTCGATGGGTCGAACACTGAAGCTTTCTTT. Full variable domain (rest looked up from reference TRBV5-5 and TRBJ1-1): DAGVTQSPTHLIKTRGQQVTLRCSPISGHKSVSWYQQVLGQGPQFIFQYYEKEERGRGNFPDRFSARQFPNYSSELNVNALLLGDSALYLCASSFDGSNTEAFFGQGTRLTVV.

This clonotype was observed once. A much bigger clone sits one base away, suggesting this may be a read error. CDR3 bases: TGCAGTGCTAGACTCAAGACAGAGACCCAGTACTTC. Translating gives CSARLKTETQYF. The rearrangement links TRBV20-1 to TRBJ2-5; D not certain. In germline, CDR1 is DFQATT, CDR2 SNEGSKA (reference sequence). V lost 2 bases and J lost 4, with 8 bases in between. This CDR3 is 12 amino acids long.

This clonotype was seen many times. CDR3 bases: TGCAGCGTTGAGGCAAGCTCTGGAAACACCATATATTTT. Its protein product is CSVEASSGNTIYF. This rearrangement joins TRBV29-1 to TRBJ1-3; D gene unclear. The V gene's germline CDR1 is SQVTM and CDR2 ANQGSEA. Trimming pared 3 bases from V and 0 bases from J, leaving 6 bases between. The CDR3 is 13 amino acids.

The chain carries TRBV20-1 and TRBJ2-7; TRBD2 agrees at 8 bases. The germline V gene encodes CDR1 DFQATT and CDR2 SNEGSKA (reference sequence). This CDR3 comprises 18 residues. The junction had 24 bases not matched to a gene; V was cut back by 4 bases and J by 7 bases. The CDR3 DNA reads TGCAGTGCTAAAGGGGGACTAGGAGATCGGGAGTACTACAATGAGCAGTACTTC. Translated, it gives CSAKGGLGDREYYNEQYF.

The V call is TRBV14, the J call TRBJ1-5; D might be TRBD1 (6 bases). The germline V and J ends were trimmed by 4 bases and 5 bases, with 12 bases remaining between them. The CDR3 is 14 amino acids. Germline assignment: CDR1 SGHDN and CDR2 FVKESK. The CDR3 region has the DNA TGTGCCAGCAGCCGACCGGAGGGGGATCAGCCCCAGCATTTT. Its protein product is CASSRPEGDQPQHF.

As to this clonotype: Possible read error: a much larger clone is one base away. The chain has TRBV2 and TRBJ1-5; D remains unclear. Trimming pared 5 bases from V and 5 bases from J, leaving 10 bases between. Germline-derived CDR1 and CDR2 are SNHLY and FYNNEI. CDR3 size: 13 residues. CDR3 sequence reads: CASSSMRDQPQHF. As DNA, the CDR3 is TGTGCCAGCAGTTCCATGAGGGATCAGCCCCAGCATTTT.

This sequence joins TRBV9 and TRBJ2-7, with 11 bases fitting TRBD1. With 4 bases clipped from V and 3 bases from J, the junction kept 6 bases outside the gene matches. The CDR3 consists of 15 residues. CDR1 SGDLS and CDR2 YYNGEE come from the germline V gene. CDR3 DNA sequence: TGTGCCAGCAGCCAAGCCGGGACAGGGGGCTACGAGCAGTACTTC. Protein product: CASSQAGTGGYEQYF.

The genes are TRBV4-1 and TRBJ1-1; TRBD1 agrees at 7 bases. The trim removed 4 bases at V and 1 base at J, leaving 6 bases unmatched. Germline lookup yields CDR1 MGHRA and CDR2 YSYEKL. CDR3 length: 15 residues. The CDR3 nucleotides read TGCGCCAGCAGCCCCTTACGGGACAGGAACACTGAAGCTTTCTTT. Translating it yields CASSPLRDRNTEAFF.

Remarks on this clonotype: This clone may be a read error of a much larger clone one base away. The chain links TRBV25-1 to TRBJ1-2, with D hard to call. V was pared by 2 bases and J by 7 bases, with 17 bases between. Germline V lookup: CDR1 MGHDK, CDR2 SYGVNS. The CDR3 spans 15 residues. The CDR3 protein is CASSEALLRSSGYTF. In DNA, the CDR3 is TGTGCCAGCAGTGAAGCGCTTCTACGGTCAAGTGGCTACACCTTC.

This clonotype occurred a few times. One junction end does not reproduce the germline sequence, and a read error may be involved. The V gene is TRBV11-2, the J gene TRBJ1-5; D uncertain. The length of the CDR3 is 15 residues. Germline CDR1 SGHAT, CDR2 FQNNGV. The CDR3 sequence is CASSQEVTVNQPQHF. CDR3 bases: TGCGCCAGCAGCCAAGAGGTTACGGTGAACCAGCCCCAGCATTTT.

This clonotype has ten or more counts. V and J are TRBV10-3 and TRBJ1-3, with D unclear. The CDR3 has 16 amino acids. Germline V gives CDR1 ENHRY, CDR2 SYGVKD. V shed 3 bases and J shed 0 bases, with 12 bases lying between them. The CDR3 nucleotides read TGTGCCATCAGTGAAACTACCTCGAGCTCTGGAAACACCATATATTTT. Translation gives CAISETTSSSGNTIYF.

V gene TRBV7-2 combines with J gene TRBJ1-2; D is unresolved. Germline assignment: CDR1 SGHTA and CDR2 FQGNSA. Between the trimmed V and J ends, which lost 2 bases and 6 bases, there was a span of 13 bases. The length of the CDR3 is 14 residues. The DNA of the CDR3 is TGTGCCAGCAGCTTATGGGGTAATGGCAATGGCTACACCTTC. Its protein product is CASSLWGNGNGYTF.

This clonotype has a count of ten or more. The chain employs TRBV6-5 and TRBJ2-7, with 11 bases aligning to TRBD1. J lost 3 bases, V lost 2 bases, and 3 bases had no gene match. The CDR3 totals 15 residues. Looked up from germline, CDR1 is MNHEY and CDR2 is SVGAGI. CDR3: CASSYGQGAYYEQYF. The CDR3 bases are TGTGCCAGCAGTTACGGACAGGGGGCTTACTACGAGCAGTACTTC.

Remarks on this clonotype: An end of the junction differs from the germline gene, which may be a read error. The CDR3 sequence is CASSLVPQGSISGNTIYF. CDR3 nucleotides: TGCGCCAGCAGCCTCGTTCCACAGGGGTCGATCTCTGGAAACACCATATATTTT. The J gene is TRBJ1-3, the V gene TRBV11-2, with 7 bases aligning to TRBD1. This CDR3 is built from 18 residues. Germline V gene sequence: CDR1 SGHAT, CDR2 FQNNGV.

This clonotype was found many times. This sequence joins TRBV24-1 and TRBJ2-2, with D tentatively TRBD2 (6 bases). Trimming stripped 3 bases from V and 0 bases from J, with 10 bases between. In germline, CDR1 is KGHDR, CDR2 SFDVKD. The CDR3 covers 16 residues. DNA of the CDR3: TGTGCCACCAGTGATGCGGGACCCTCGAACACCGGGGAGCTGTTTTTT. Translating it yields CATSDAGPSNTGELFF.

J is TRBJ1-1 and V is TRBV10-3; TRBD1 is a possible D gene (5 bases). The V gene lost 8 bases and the J gene lost 5 bases, with 15 bases spanning the gap. CDR1 and CDR2 (germline): ENHRY, SYGVKD. This CDR3 spans 13 amino acids. CDR3 nucleotide sequence: TGTGCCATCGGCACGGGGCCCAGTACTGAAGCTTTCTTT. Protein: CAIGTGPSTEAFF.

This clonotype was counted many times. This chain uses TRBV12-3 or TRBV12-4 with TRBJ1-5; D not resolved. The ends were cut back, 1 base at V and 11 bases at J, with 9 bases in the middle. This CDR3 comprises 12 residues. This chain's CDR3 is CASSLGALTQHF. The CDR3 DNA follows: TGTGCCAGCAGTTTAGGGGCCCTGACCCAGCATTTT.

Comment on this clonotype: At one end, the junction sequence differs from germline, possibly due to a read error. This sequence joins TRBV24-1 and TRBJ1-2; 9 nucleotides agree with TRBD1. The CDR3 runs 14 residues. Germline V lookup: CDR1 KGHDR, CDR2 SFDVKD. CDR3 protein: CASSEQGAEYGYTF. The CDR3, as DNA: TGTGCCAGCAGTGAACAGGGGGCAGAATATGGCTACACCTTC.

This clonotype was counted many times. The V gene is TRBV15, the J gene TRBJ1-4, with D tentatively TRBD1 (5 bases). This CDR3 region has 15 residues. Germline-derived CDR1 and CDR2 are LNHNV and YYDKDF (reference sequence). V lost 1 base, J lost 0 bases, and 6 bases lay in between. DNA of the CDR3: TGTGCCACCAGCAGAGTGACAGCAACTAATGAAAAACTGTTTTTT. It is translated as CATSRVTATNEKLFF. The entire variable domain, with the rest obtained from reference TRBV15 and TRBJ1-4, is as follows: DAMVIQNPRYQVTQFGKPVTLSCSQTLNHNVMYWYQQKSSQAPKLLFHYYDKDFNNEADTPDNFQSRRPNTSFCFLDIRSPGLGDTAMYLCATSRVTATNEKLFFGSGTQLSVL.

The V call is TRBV2, the J call TRBJ2-7; weak D call: TRBD2 (6 bases). V lost 6 bases and J lost 4, with 19 bases in between. Per germline, CDR1 SNHLY and CDR2 FYNNEI. CDR3 size: 15 residues. CDR3 sequence (DNA): TGTGCCAGCAGCCACGCTCCAGGGAGGAGTTACGAGCAGTACTTC. This codes for CASSHAPGRSYEQYF.

This clonotype was detected ten times or more. J is TRBJ1-1 and V is TRBV25-1; tentatively, D is TRBD1 (5 bases). The CDR3 is 16 residues long. V lost 2 bases and J 11 bases, leaving 24 bases between the germline ends. CDR1 and CDR2 from the germline V gene are MGHDK and SYGVNS. The CDR3, as DNA: TGTGCCAGCAGTGAAAAGAACCGGGACTATGCCTCAGGGGCTTTCTTT. Protein: CASSEKNRDYASGAFF.

The chain joins TRBV10-3 to TRBJ2-5; 8 nucleotides align to TRBD1. From germline, CDR1 is ENHRY and CDR2 SYGVKD. Germline trimming cut 5 bases from V and 5 bases from J; bases unmatched to any gene: 10. The CDR3 totals 15 residues. The CDR3 DNA reads TGTGCCATCAGTTCAGGGGGCATAGGTTCGGAGACCCAGTACTTC. This translates into CAISSGGIGSETQYF.

This clonotype came up many times. The CDR3: CASSMRGEDSPLHF. The DNA for the CDR3 is TGTGCCAGTAGTATGAGGGGGGAGGATTCACCCCTCCACTTT. V and J are TRBV19 and TRBJ1-6; a possible D gene is TRBD1 (6 bases). V was shortened by 3 bases and J by 8 bases, with 11 bases between the two germline ends. This CDR3 has 14 residues. CDR1 and CDR2 (germline): LNHDA, SQIVND (reference sequence). Full variable domain (missing parts from reference TRBV19 and TRBJ1-6): DGGITQSPKYLFRKEGQNVTLSCEQNLNHDAMYWYRQDPGQGLRLIYYSQIVNDFQKGDIAEGYSVSREKKESFPLTVTSAQKNPTAFYLCASSMRGEDSPLHFGNGTRLTVT.

The chain links TRBV12-5 to TRBJ1-6, with unresolved D. Trimming shortened V by 6 bases and J by 8 bases, and 11 bases separated the two germline ends. Germline-derived CDR1 and CDR2 are LGHNT and FRNRAP. This CDR3 comprises 13 residues. Here the CDR3 reads CASGNRPDSPLHF. CDR3 DNA sequence: TGTGCTAGTGGAAATCGACCAGATTCACCCCTCCACTTT.

In its sample, this clonotype was seen many times. The chain combines TRBV7-9 with TRBJ1-2, with no clear D. Trimming took 4 bases from V and 7 from J, leaving 19 bases between them. The germline CDR1 and CDR2 sequences are SEHNR and FQNEAQ (reference sequence). This CDR3 region has 15 residues. CDR3 loop: CASSSSAPIGSGYTF. The CDR3 DNA reads as TGTGCCAGCAGCTCCTCTGCCCCGATAGGATCTGGCTACACCTTC. The full variable domain, its missing parts supplied by reference TRBV7-9 and TRBJ1-2, is DTGVSQNPRHKITKRGQNVTFRCDPISEHNRLYWYRQTLGQGPEFLTYFQNEAQLEKSRLLSDRFSAERPKGSFSTLEIQRTEQGDSAMYLCASSSSAPIGSGYTFGSGTRLTVV.

The CDR3, as DNA: TGTGCCAGCAGGTCATCCGGGACAGGCGAAGAAGCTTTCTTT. Translating gives CASRSSGTGEEAFF. This rearrangement joins TRBV11-1 to TRBJ1-1, with 8 bases fitting TRBD1. V was clipped by 6 bases and J by 8 bases; unmatched bases: 11. Per germline, CDR1 SGHAT and CDR2 FQDESV (reference sequence). The CDR3 runs to 14 residues.

The chain carries TRBV6-4 and TRBJ1-4; D remains ambiguous. The CDR3 sequence is 16 residues long. The V gene's germline CDR1 is MRHNA and CDR2 SNTAGT. Trimming pared 2 bases from V and 8 bases from J, leaving 18 bases between. CDR3 amino acids: CASSDRATGGGEKLFF. CDR3 in DNA: TGTGCCAGCAGTGACAGGGCCACGGGCGGAGGGGAAAAACTGTTTTTT.

Remarks on this clonotype: A read error may explain this, as a much larger clone is one base away. V usage is TRBV10-3 and J usage is TRBJ1-5; no clear D. This CDR3 spans 14 amino acids. CDR1 is ENHRY, CDR2 SYGVKD, per germline. The ends were cut back, 6 bases at V and 2 bases at J, with 11 bases in the middle. The CDR3 DNA sequence: TGTGCCATCAGCCGGGGTTCTGGCAATCAGCCCCAGCATTTT. Translated: CAISRGSGNQPQHF.